This is a list of T cell receptor beta chains from one sample in a study of T-cell reconstitution after alpha-beta-depleted transplantation in children. TCRdb fed the PCR reads into MiXCR, producing one record per CDR3 protein. The sample lists just over 950,000 distinct CDR3 sequences, about 29% occurring once. The sample in question was PBMCs, mostly from graft donor cells, obtained 360 days after TCRalphabeta/CD19-depleted stem cell transplant. Receptor source: a boy under two years old who had a stem cell transplant for SCID, so the T cells may come from the graft donor. The CDR3 runs from the conserved cysteine through the conserved F or W. A D gene is named only where the DNA matches it firmly. Some rows mark clone size as missing; the rest say once, few, many or name a class of expanded clone.

once	TRBJ2-3	TRBD1	TRBV12-3/TRBV12-4	CASGSLTGTQDTQYF	TGTGCCAGCGGTTCCCTGACAGGGACCCAGGATACGCAGTATTTT
few	TRBJ2-7	TRBD1	TRBV4-1	CASSHALGQGYSEQYF	TGCGCCAGCAGCCATGCTTTGGGACAGGGGTACTCCGAGCAGTACTTC
.	TRBJ1-2	.	TRBV28	CASSSQGYYGYTF	TGTGCCAGCAGCTCCCAGGGGTACTATGGCTACACCTTC
.	TRBJ1-5	TRBD1	TRBV4-1	CASSQFQGARPQHF	TGCGCCAGCAGCCAATTTCAGGGGGCACGGCCCCAGCATTTT
.	TRBJ2-1	TRBD1	TRBV29-1	CSVETDRVINEQFF	TGCAGCGTTGAAACGGACAGGGTTATCAATGAGCAGTTCTTC
.	TRBJ2-5	TRBD2	TRBV20-1	CSARVGGGVPQETQYF	TGCAGTGCTAGAGTTGGCGGGGGAGTTCCCCAAGAGACCCAGTACTTC
few	TRBJ2-7	.	TRBV27	CASSFGARAYEQYF	TGTGCCAGCAGTTTCGGCGCCAGGGCCTACGAGCAGTACTTC
few	TRBJ1-5	.	TRBV6-1	CASSKQMTKKGNQPQHF	TGTGCCAGCAGTAAACAGATGACAAAAAAAGGCAATCAGCCCCAGCATTTT
.	TRBJ2-7	.	TRBV29-1	CSVELRRGTYEQYF	TGCAGCGTTGAATTGCGGAGGGGCACCTACGAGCAGTACTTC
.	TRBJ2-1	.	TRBV5-1	CASSLESGGVDEQFF	TGCGCCAGCAGCTTGGAGTCAGGGGGGGTGGATGAGCAGTTCTTC
few	TRBJ2-1	TRBD2	TRBV6-5	CASSRGVGFF	TGTGCCAGCAGCCGGGGGGTAGGGTTCTTC
few	TRBJ2-7	TRBD2	TRBV5-1	CASSLNVGGAYEQYF	TGCGCCAGCAGCTTAAACGTGGGGGGGGCCTACGAGCAGTACTTC
few	TRBJ1-4	.	TRBV12-3/TRBV12-4	CASRRDTPKLFF	TGTGCCAGCAGAAGGGACACACCGAAACTGTTTTTT
.	TRBJ2-1	.	TRBV2	CASSDSGSLNEQFF	TGTGCCAGCAGTGATTCGGGCAGTTTAAATGAGCAGTTCTTC
few	TRBJ2-1	TRBD1	TRBV12-3/TRBV12-4	CASSLARQGGEQFF	TGTGCCAGCAGTTTAGCCCGACAGGGGGGGGAGCAGTTCTTC
few	TRBJ2-5	.	TRBV7-9	CASSFRADQETQYF	TGTGCCAGCAGCTTTCGGGCAGACCAAGAGACCCAGTACTTC
.	TRBJ1-3	.	TRBV12-3/TRBV12-4	CSRPGGHPFPLSGNTIYF	TGTTCCCGACCTGGCGGACATCCTTTTCCCCTCTCTGGAAACACCATATATTTT
few	TRBJ1-4	.	TRBV6-5	CASSYGTQGYNEKLFF	TGTGCCAGCAGTTACGGGACACAGGGATACAATGAAAAACTGTTTTTT
once	TRBJ2-3	.	TRBV5-1	CASRQTYNTDTQYF	TGCGCCAGCCGGCAGACATATAACACAGATACGCAGTATTTT
.	TRBJ2-2	TRBD1	TRBV28	CASSLGDRVTGELFF	TGTGCCAGCAGTTTAGGGGACAGGGTCACCGGGGAGCTGTTTTTT
.	TRBJ2-6	.	TRBV5-1	CASSLTQGGSGANVLTF	TGCGCCAGCAGCCTAACTCAAGGGGGATCTGGGGCCAACGTCCTGACTTTC
once	TRBJ2-1	.	TRBV3-1	CASSPVGLGRDEQFF	TGTGCCAGCAGCCCCGTGGGACTTGGCAGGGATGAGCAGTTCTTC
.	TRBJ2-3	TRBD1	TRBV29-1	CSVPSRGRIDTQYF	TGCAGCGTTCCCTCAAGGGGGCGAATAGATACGCAGTATTTT
.	TRBJ1-2	.	TRBV20-1	CSGGGDYGYTF	TGCAGTGGGGGGGGCGACTATGGCTACACCTTC
.	TRBJ2-3	.	TRBV7-9	CAGRETRTDTQYF	TGTGCCGGCAGGGAGACACGCACAGATACGCAGTATTTT
.	TRBJ2-1	.	TRBV28	CASTLGRNEQFF	TGTGCCAGCACCCTGGGGAGGAATGAGCAGTTCTTC
few	TRBJ2-1	.	TRBV11-2	CASSFKGGDSYNEQFF	TGTGCCAGCAGCTTTAAGGGGGGAGACTCCTACAATGAGCAGTTCTTC
.	TRBJ2-1	.	TRBV6-5	CASSYAWGAPGEQFF	TGTGCCAGCAGTTACGCCTGGGGCGCTCCCGGTGAGCAGTTCTTC
.	TRBJ2-5	TRBD2	TRBV10-3	CATSGGAGETQYF	TGTGCCACCTCCGGGGGGGCCGGGGAGACCCAGTACTTC
few	TRBJ2-7	.	TRBV20-1	CSAGSDREGYEQYF	TGCAGTGCAGGAAGCGACAGGGAGGGCTACGAGCAGTACTTC
few	TRBJ1-2	TRBD1	TRBV20-1	CSATGGGYGYTF	TGCAGTGCCACAGGGGGCGGGTATGGCTACACCTTC
few	TRBJ2-5	TRBD2	TRBV29-1	CSVDLRGRETQYF	TGCAGCGTTGACTTGCGGGGGAGAGAGACCCAGTACTTC
.	TRBJ1-1	.	TRBV6-5	CASSYARRNTEAFF	TGTGCCAGCAGTTACGCTAGACGGAACACTGAAGCTTTCTTT
.	TRBJ1-1	TRBD1	TRBV5-1	CASSLDRGNNTEAFF	TGCGCCAGCAGCCTGGACAGGGGCAATAACACTGAAGCTTTCTTT
.	TRBJ1-1	TRBD1	TRBV5-1	CASSALGTANTEAFF	TGCGCCAGCAGCGCTTTGGGGACAGCGAACACTGAAGCTTTCTTT
.	TRBJ2-1	.	TRBV6-5	CASGKGRNEQFF	TGTGCCAGCGGTAAAGGGCGCAATGAGCAGTTCTTC
.	TRBJ2-7	.	TRBV5-1	CASSPGVGPQYF	TGCGCCAGCAGCCCTGGAGTAGGCCCGCAGTACTTC
few	TRBJ2-7	.	TRBV9	CASSVGTGYYEQYF	TGTGCCAGCAGCGTAGGGACGGGTTACTACGAGCAGTACTTC
.	TRBJ2-2	.	TRBV5-1	CASSLPPSVEYTGELFF	TGCGCCAGCAGCCTCCCCCCGAGCGTCGAGTACACCGGGGAGCTGTTTTTT
few	TRBJ2-7	.	TRBV28	CASSLKPGRPSYEQYF	TGTGCCAGCAGTTTAAAGCCCGGACGGCCCTCCTACGAGCAGTACTTC
few	TRBJ2-3	TRBD2	TRBV7-6	CASSLDLSGGLTDTQYF	TGTGCCAGCAGCTTAGATCTAAGCGGGGGTTTAACAGATACGCAGTATTTT
once	TRBJ2-7	.	TRBV20-1	CRAGVYEQYF	TGCAGGGCCGGGGTATACGAGCAGTACTTC
.	TRBJ2-3	.	TRBV12-3/TRBV12-4	CASTMDRPRYTQYF	TGTGCCAGCACCATGGACCGGCCAAGGTATACGCAGTATTTT
.	TRBJ1-5	.	TRBV10-3	CAISEGPRKGNQPQHF	TGTGCCATCAGTGAGGGGCCCCGCAAGGGCAATCAGCCCCAGCATTTT
.	TRBJ2-1	.	TRBV6-5	CASSWSLTYNEQFF	TGTGCCAGCAGTTGGTCCTTAACCTACAATGAGCAGTTCTTC
.	TRBJ2-7	.	TRBV4-1	CASSQDRGLYYEQYF	TGCGCCAGCAGCCAAGATCGAGGGCTGTACTACGAGCAGTACTTC
.	TRBJ2-1	.	TRBV18	CASSQQGYNEQFF	TGTGCCAGCTCACAACAGGGTTACAATGAGCAGTTCTTC
few	TRBJ1-1	.	TRBV7-3	CASSQADRPVLNTEAFF	TGTGCCAGCAGCCAGGCGGACAGACCTGTTTTGAACACTGAAGCTTTCTTT
.	TRBJ2-1	TRBD1	TRBV7-3	CASSLQGSAYNEQFF	TGTGCCAGCAGCCTACAGGGGAGTGCCTACAATGAGCAGTTCTTC
.	TRBJ2-1	.	TRBV20-1	CSVPRLEQFF	TGCAGTGTACCAAGACTTGAGCAGTTCTTC
few	TRBJ2-1	TRBD1	TRBV20-1	CSAHRGPNNEQFF	TGCAGTGCTCACAGGGGGCCAAACAATGAGCAGTTCTTC
few	TRBJ2-2	.	TRBV5-1	CASSLARQGGTGELFF	TGCGCCAGCAGCTTGGCCCGACAGGGAGGGACCGGGGAGCTGTTTTTT
.	TRBJ1-1	.	TRBV4-1	CASSQDGRYTEAFF	TGCGCCAGCAGCCAAGATGGACGGTACACTGAAGCTTTCTTT
.	TRBJ2-1	TRBD1	TRBV29-1	CSVRPGQGFYNEQFF	TGCAGCGTTCGGCCGGGACAGGGCTTCTACAATGAGCAGTTCTTC
.	TRBJ2-5	TRBD2	TRBV10-3	CAISESPGLAEQETQYF	TGTGCCATCAGTGAGTCTCCGGGACTAGCGGAACAAGAGACCCAGTACTTC
few	TRBJ2-7	.	TRBV6-1	CASTQREPYEQYF	TGTGCCAGCACCCAACGGGAGCCCTACGAGCAGTACTTC
.	TRBJ2-7	.	TRBV21-1	CASSKGGCEQYF	TGTGCCAGCAGCAAAGGAGGGTGCGAGCAGTACTTC
few	TRBJ2-5	TRBD2	TRBV12-3/TRBV12-4	CASSLHRRGGAETQYF	TGTGCCAGCAGCCTCCATAGACGGGGGGGCGCAGAGACCCAGTACTTC
.	TRBJ2-7	.	TRBV28	CASSYYEQYF	TGTGCCAGCTCCTACTACGAGCAGTACTTC